This is a list of T cell receptor beta chains from one sample in a study of CD8+ T cells in alopecia areata. Method: immunoSEQ multiplex PCR; TCRdb's copy keeps in-frame clones and lacks some. The sample yields about 190,000 clones, around 56% seen once. Here the sequenced sample was CD4+ T cells sorted from blood, taken at week 4, from a patient treated with tofacitinib. Every receptor here comes from a human donor with alopecia areata. Both conserved end residues are part of each CDR3. D genes are given only for firm matches. Rows give clone size only sometimes, using once, few, many, or a class for an expanded clone.

V gene	clone size	J gene	D gene	CDR3 DNA	CDR3 protein
TRBV29-1	-	TRBJ2-5	TRBD1	TGCAGCGCTAGGGACAGGGGGGAGCGGGAGACCCAGTACTTC	CSARDRGERETQYF
TRBV29-1	-	TRBJ2-7	-	TGCAGCGCCCGAGGGGCCCCGTCCTACGAGCAGTACTTC	CSARGAPSYEQYF
TRBV4-1	-	TRBJ2-4	-	TGCGCCAGCAGCCAAGATGGGGGACTTGTACCCGGTCTAGCCAAAAACATTCAGTACTTC	CASSQDGGLVPGLAKNIQYF
TRBV10-3	once	TRBJ2-7	TRBD2	TGTGCCACCAGGGCGGGGGGGACTAGCGGCTACGAGCAGTACTTC	CATRAGGTSGYEQYF
TRBV28	-	TRBJ2-5	TRBD1	TGTGCCAGCAGTCGCCCCGCCAGGGGGTCTAATGACCAGTACTTC	CASSRPARGSNDQYF
TRBV7-9	-	TRBJ2-5	-	TGTGCCAGCGGAGGGACGGAGACCCAGTACTTC	CASGGTETQYF
TRBV30	-	TRBJ2-1	TRBD2	TGTGCCTGGAGTGTAAGCGGGGGCTCCTACAATGAGCAGTTCTTC	CAWSVSGGSYNEQFF
TRBV7-9	few	TRBJ1-1	TRBD1	TGTGCCAGCAGCCGGACAGGGGGGACTGAAGCTTTCTTT	CASSRTGGTEAFF
TRBV5-4	-	TRBJ2-6	-	TGTGCCAGCAGCTTGCGTCTGCCTGGGGCCAACGTCCTGACTTTC	CASSLRLPGANVLTF
TRBV7-9	-	TRBJ1-2	-	TGTGCCAGCAGCTTATTTCAACCGGCTTTGGGCGGCTACACCTTC	CASSLFQPALGGYTF
TRBV20-1	once	TRBJ1-1	-	TGCAGTGCTCGAGGCACTGAAGCTTTCTTT	CSARGTEAFF
TRBV7-8	few	TRBJ1-5	TRBD1	TGTGCCAGCAGCATAAGGACAGGGGGAAAGAGCAATCAGCCCCAGCATTTT	CASSIRTGGKSNQPQHF
TRBV27	-	TRBJ2-4	TRBD2	TGTGCCAGCTCACGGGGGGACGTTATAGCCAAAAACATTCAGTACTTC	CASSRGDVIAKNIQYF
TRBV5-1	few	TRBJ1-2	-	TGCGCCAGCAGCTGGGACGGCTATGGCTACACCTTC	CASSWDGYGYTF
TRBV30	-	TRBJ2-5	-	TGTGCCTGGAGTACACAGAACCAAGAGACCCAGTACTTC	CAWSTQNQETQYF
TRBV30	-	TRBJ2-7	-	TGTGCCTGGAGTGAGGGGGACCCAATGTACTTC	CAWSEGDPMYF
TRBV11-2	-	TRBJ2-7	-	TGTGCCAGCAGCTTAGTTCGTGAAAACGAGCAGTACTTC	CASSLVRENEQYF
TRBV11-1	-	TRBJ1-2	-	TGTGCCAGCAGCATCGATACGACCTATGGCTACACCTTC	CASSIDTTYGYTF
TRBV28	once	TRBJ2-1	TRBD2	TGTGCCAGCAGTTTATCGGGGGGAGGGATCAATGAGCAGTTCTTC	CASSLSGGGINEQFF
TRBV30	-	TRBJ2-7	TRBD1	TGTGCCTGGAGGGAATGGGGCAGGGGGCTAGAGCAGTACTTC	CAWREWGRGLEQYF
TRBV30	-	TRBJ2-5	TRBD2	TGTGCCGGGGGGGGACTAGCCGAGACCCAGTACTTC	CAGGGLAETQYF
TRBV4-1	-	TRBJ2-1	TRBD2	TGCGCCAGCAGCCAATTCGACCGACCGGGACTACCTGACAATGAGCAGTTCTTC	CASSQFDRPGLPDNEQFF